This T cell receptor (beta chain) was sequenced for a study of CXCR3-negative and CXCR3-positive naive CD8 T cells. TRB cDNA was prepared as libraries by UMI-labeled 5' RACE. TCRdb reworked the 5' RACE reads into one entry per CDR3 protein, no DNA. The listing contains about 150,000 distinct CDR3 sequences. A note on this clonotype: Its antigen is unknown.

The CDR3 consists of 15 residues. Germline V gives CDR1 SGDLS, CDR2 YYNGEE. General study findings and limits: Comparably high diversity marked both naive subsets, whereas memory CD8+ cells had much lower diversity. TRB CDR3s were more hydrophobic in CXCR3-positive than in CXCR3-negative naive cells.

This TCR came from a human donor in good health. Some clones in this sample may be carry-over from other donors' samples. The gene calls are TRBV9 and TRBJ1-4; TCRdb's D call, TRBD1, is unchecked because there is no DNA. Sequenced sample: naive CXCR3+ CD8+ T cells from blood. The subset: CD45RO-CCR7+CD27+CD95- naive CD8+ T cells expressing CXCR3 (TNR3+). This CDR3 reads CASSVGADLGGKLFF.